This entry is about one T cell receptor beta chain. The antigen remains unidentified. V was trimmed by 5 bases and J by 4 bases, leaving 15 bases between them. The CDR3 runs to 15 residues. Using its own MiXCR run on the reads, TCRdb lists one record per CDR3 protein. The repertoire has under 300,000 distinct CDR3 sequences, about a sixth of them found once; the top ten carry more than 45%. The sample is drawn from a study of T cell repertoires in cytomegalovirus infection. About the research overall: Public signatures in TCR beta pointed to CMV infection and matching HLA type.

Study findings and constraints: Of the TCR beta families, the public ones yielded a cumulative frequency that identified carriers of CMV plus the relevant HLA. Across the ex vivo response, the dominant clonotypes were HLA-C-restricted CMV-specific TCR beta clonotypes.

This clonotype was obtained from a human donor in good health (CMV status not recorded). Some clones in this sample may be carry-over from other donors' samples. Sequencing was performed on CD8+ T cells from PBMCs. The V and J genes are TRBV12-3 or TRBV12-4 and TRBJ1-5; D remains ambiguous. The CDR3 spells CASSVQISPNQPQHF. CDR3 coding DNA: TGTGCCAGCAGTGTACAGATTAGTCCTAATCAGCCCCAGCATTTT.